Listed here is a single T cell receptor beta chain. Its recognized antigen is unknown. Base qualities are missing; no much larger clone stands one base away. From a lookup of the germline V gene, CDR1 and CDR2 are LGHNA and YSLEER. The CDR3 runs 13 amino acids, cysteine and phenylalanine included. The sequence is cut down to CDR3 DNA, 39 bases in frame from base 1. Trimming at the junction amounts to 4 bases on V and 4 bases on J, and the germline ends lie 10 bases apart. The data derive from a study of cytomegalovirus exposure and HLA in healthy donors (dated by TCRdb to 2015 to 2018). Regarding the study in general: An earlier analysis of 587 of the donors reported under 300 Gb of sequence data and around 120 million unique TCR beta sequences obtained from 180 million or so T cells. An early release covering some 640 HLA-typed donors comprised approximately 290 gigabases of sequencing data and approximately 85 million unique TCR sequences. Of the approximately 400 genotyped donors, around 81% fell in the genetic ancestry cluster associated with self-reported Caucasian donors. The study aimed to test whether signatures of past pathogen exposure could be identified by cataloging public T cell receptors. The study used immunosequencing to profile the T cell repertoires of about 670 subjects and linked those repertoires to cytomegalovirus serostatus. Besides the first cohort of hundreds of subjects, a separate validation cohort made up of 120 different subjects was used. The study combined high-throughput TCR immunosequencing, statistical association of individual TCRs with disease status, and machine learning to predict cytomegalovirus infection status. A later analysis re-analyzed previously published TCR beta repertoires from several hundred donors and added high-resolution HLA genotyping to study TCR occurrence patterns. Rather than using new phenotypic data, the later analysis identified candidate immune exposures from TCR beta sequences and from how often those sequences occurred across donors. An earlier analysis of 587 of the donors used high-throughput TCR beta sequencing to judge whether each TCR beta V gene segment behaved as functional or pseudogenic. Donor age, sex, ethnicity and CMV serostatus were compiled alongside the repertoire data. Genome-wide SNP genotypes for about three fifths of the roughly 670 donors were used in a later genetic analysis, which treated that subset as a discovery cohort. Every repertoire in the discovery cohort had been generated on one and the same sequencing platform. Class I and class II HLA loci were covered by the typing at four-digit resolution. The number of typed donors differed by locus: about 620-640 for A, B, C, DRB1 and DQB1; 522 for DQA1; 606 for DPA1; and some 470 for DPB1. Roughly 5 DR-DQ haplotypes were handled as single units for association and clustering, since linkage in the cohort was strong. Among about 390 genotyped donors of the cohort, an average of approximately 250,000 unique TCR beta nucleotide sequences were sequenced per donor, 15% to 20% of them non-productive. The paper as a whole reports these results and caveats: CMV serostatus was the only immune exposure information available for the cohort. Because HLA typing was unavailable for some donors at each locus, only the typed subset was used in association tests. Linkage disequilibrium might explain the correlated functional status among segregating V segments, but an unknown experimental factor could not be ruled out. According to a later analysis, TCR association rates differed among HLA loci, with DRB1 alleles showing the most associated TCRs and HLA-C alleles showing the fewest. In an earlier analysis of 587 of the donors, most TCR beta V segments appeared in productive rearrangements about 87% or about 30% of the time, broadly matching IMGT annotations. Only TCR beta chains were sequenced in this cohort, and the absence of alpha or paired-chain data limited detectable features. Across donors, most TCR sequences were observed very rarely, whereas some public TCRs were present in many individuals. The sequencing pipeline was judged likely to have produced a cluster of highly shared sequence variants as a technical artifact. A further reported finding was that TCR beta sequences accurately predicted the HLA-A and HLA-B alleles for most subjects in the first cohort. In vitro tests confirmed that a few of the cytomegalovirus-associated TCR beta chains recognize cytomegalovirus antigens. According to a later analysis, parvovirus B19, influenza, CMV and Epstein-Barr virus appeared linked to several top co-occurrence clusters. In the study, around 150 TCR beta chains were listed as associated with cytomegalovirus. Approximately 18 rarely observed V segments, including chromosome 9 orphons, were excluded from the earlier analysis of approximately 500 of the donors because counts were too low. Presence/absence analyses assumed roughly uniform sequencing depth across donors, an assumption that may not hold. A later genetic analysis reported fewer N-insertions in productive TCRs among donors in an Asian-associated ancestry cluster than the approximately 700-donor mean. Compared with equally common non-associated chains, HLA-associated TCR beta chains in a later analysis were more clonally expanded and had lower generation probabilities. A later analysis associated 16,951 TCR beta sequences with specific HLA alleles at a false discovery rate of 0.05. Strong co-occurrence of HLA alleles, especially DR and DQ, made assigning TCR associations to individual alleles difficult. The authors suggested that the approach could potentially be generalized to other disease states and immunological phenotypes. Cytomegalovirus status was reported to be diagnosed by the classifier with high specificity and sensitivity in both the original and validation cohorts. A later analysis found that most CMV-associated TCR beta chains appeared HLA-restricted, with HLA associations seemingly driven largely by CMV exposure. The 87-base-pair reads could not distinguish some IMGT-functional V segments, including TRBV6-2 and TRBV6-3, so those segments were excluded. In a later genetic analysis, a missense DCLRE1C variant was associated with V-gene and J-gene trimming of TCR beta chains, and the association was replicated in an independent cohort.

The cohort was made up of about 610 healthy bone marrow donors. At the time of sampling, every cohort member was nominally healthy, though immune exposures that went unrecorded were likely present. The donor tested CMV seronegative and was one of the 352 seronegative cohort members. A peripheral blood sample was provided by each donor, and peripheral blood mononuclear cells were used for TCR beta sequencing. The Qiagen DNeasy Blood Extraction Kit was used to extract genomic DNA from the blood cell samples. The method behind the library was the immunoSEQ multiplex PCR assay. The multiplex PCR relied on a mix of 60 forward primers for TCR Vbeta segments and 13 reverse primers for TCR Jbeta segments. A multiplex PCR assay on genomic DNA amplified the CDR3 region of rearranged TCR beta genes. On the Illumina HiSeq System, the amplified TCR beta libraries were sequenced as 87-base-pair reads. Turning to the authors' computational methods: Across the 500 to 850 repertoires, a later analysis counted roughly 84 million unique TCR beta chains, 8.5 million to 12 million of which were shared by at least two donors. To remove PCR and sequencing errors, raw reads were error-corrected and collapsed into unique sequences using a nearest-neighbor algorithm that merged closely related sequences. V, D and J gene segments were assigned by aligning CDR3 sequences to IMGT reference sequences. For a sequence to be retained, a match of at least six nucleotides to both a V gene segment and a J gene segment was required. Rearrangements were classified as productive when the CDR3 lacked stop codons and remained in frame with V and J, and all other rearrangements were classified as non-productive. Following IMGT convention, CDR3 was defined as the stretch from the second conserved V-encoded cysteine up to the conserved J-encoded phenylalanine. The earlier analysis of 450 to 750 of the donors excluded any sequence lacking an unambiguous match to a single V gene segment. In an earlier analysis of almost 600 of the donors, a V segment was called functional when productive rearrangements were above 56.7%, and segregating when the standard deviation between donors exceeded 5%. To diagnose cytomegalovirus status from the catalog of TCR beta chain sequences, a statistical classification framework was built. V and J gene assignment, in a later analysis, came from comparing TCR nucleotide sequences with IMGT/GENE-DB human TR gene sequences. The TCRdist pipeline was used in a later analysis to assign CDR3 sequences and most-parsimonious VDJ recombination scenarios. In a later analysis, each TCR beta chain was defined by its CDR3 amino acid sequence together with its V-gene family, and reads without a unique V-gene family were excluded. In a later analysis, a few hundred highly shared, low-generation-probability nucleotide sequences were removed to address suspected cross-contamination and a sequencing artifact. A later analysis calculated a clonal expansion index for each public chain from normalized within-repertoire ranks of inferred template counts. A later analysis computed generation probabilities with a VDJ recombination model fitted to out-of-frame rearrangements, and checked the results against IGoR. In a later analysis, hypergeometric tests were used to score TCR-TCR, TCR-HLA and TCR-CMV co-occurrence, with a repertoire-size bias correction applied to TCR pairs. In a later analysis, false discovery rates were estimated by permuting HLA or CMV assignments 20 times. In a later analysis, co-occurring TCRs were grouped with DBSCAN, and TCRdist sequence similarity was added when clustering was performed within HLA-allele-positive subsets. Repertoires with fewer than 30,000 or more than 120,000 public chains, plus five repertoires with anomalous nucleotide sharing, were excluded from co-occurrence clustering. TCRdb holds this immuneACCESS table with in-frame rearrangements only. Some clones are missing; in checked studies, unresolved V genes explain under half, and the rest has no known cause. That table furnishes V, J and clone size, whereas the DNA furnished D and trimming. The sample contains about 86,000 clones, around 70% of them found a single time. Jointly, the top ten make up about 8% of the sample.

The specimen was PBMCs. This clonotype was sampled from a man in his fifties or sixties in good health and CMV-seronegative. The rearranged chain carries TRBV4-3 and TRBJ1-2, and possibly TRBD1, on 6 matching bases. The CDR3: CASSPEQGYGYTF. In nucleotide form, the sequence is TGCGCCAGCAGCCCCGAACAGGGCTATGGCTACACCTTC.